Below, one TCR beta chain is given with its context. Antigen unknown. These data belong to a study of cytotoxic CD8 clonotypes in ibrutinib-treated CLL. Frozen PBMC stocks contributed roughly 2.1 micrograms of genomic DNA to the TCR beta libraries. TCRdb keeps only in-frame clones here, not all; method: immunoSEQ multiplex PCR. The sample lists 15,000 to 20,000 clones, over 70% occurring once. Germline lookup yields CDR1 SGHDT and CDR2 YYEEEE. Trimming pared 4 bases from V and 8 bases from J, leaving 18 bases between. The CDR3 consists of 15 residues. General study points: Starting clonality was above that of age-matched healthy donors and tracked circulating CD8+ T-cell counts. Clonality went higher at ibrutinib response and then dropped back toward baseline at progression.

This TCR was recovered from a human donor with chronic lymphocytic leukemia. This chain uses TRBV5-6 with TRBJ1-4, with D perhaps matching TRBD1 (6 bases). Specimen: PBMCs, collected before ibrutinib treatment. CDR3 coding DNA: TGTGCCAGCAGCCAGCCCGGGACAAGTGGAGAAAAACTGTTTTTT. Protein sequence: CASSQPGTSGEKLFF.